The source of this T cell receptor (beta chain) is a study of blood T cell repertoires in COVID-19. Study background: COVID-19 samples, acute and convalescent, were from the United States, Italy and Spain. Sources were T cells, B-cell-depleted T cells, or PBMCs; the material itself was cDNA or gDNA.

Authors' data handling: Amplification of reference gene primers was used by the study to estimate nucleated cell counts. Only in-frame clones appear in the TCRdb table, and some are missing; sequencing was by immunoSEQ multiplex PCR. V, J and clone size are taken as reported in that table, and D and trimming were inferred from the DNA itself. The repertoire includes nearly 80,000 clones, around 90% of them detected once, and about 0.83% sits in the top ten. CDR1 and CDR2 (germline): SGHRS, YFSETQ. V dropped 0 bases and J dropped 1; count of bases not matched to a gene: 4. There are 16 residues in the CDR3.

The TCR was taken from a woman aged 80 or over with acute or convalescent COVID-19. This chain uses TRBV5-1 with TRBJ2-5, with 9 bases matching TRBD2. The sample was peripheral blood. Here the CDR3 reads CASSLGASGAQETQYF. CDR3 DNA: TGCGCCAGCAGCTTGGGGGCTAGCGGGGCCCAAGAGACCCAGTACTTC.